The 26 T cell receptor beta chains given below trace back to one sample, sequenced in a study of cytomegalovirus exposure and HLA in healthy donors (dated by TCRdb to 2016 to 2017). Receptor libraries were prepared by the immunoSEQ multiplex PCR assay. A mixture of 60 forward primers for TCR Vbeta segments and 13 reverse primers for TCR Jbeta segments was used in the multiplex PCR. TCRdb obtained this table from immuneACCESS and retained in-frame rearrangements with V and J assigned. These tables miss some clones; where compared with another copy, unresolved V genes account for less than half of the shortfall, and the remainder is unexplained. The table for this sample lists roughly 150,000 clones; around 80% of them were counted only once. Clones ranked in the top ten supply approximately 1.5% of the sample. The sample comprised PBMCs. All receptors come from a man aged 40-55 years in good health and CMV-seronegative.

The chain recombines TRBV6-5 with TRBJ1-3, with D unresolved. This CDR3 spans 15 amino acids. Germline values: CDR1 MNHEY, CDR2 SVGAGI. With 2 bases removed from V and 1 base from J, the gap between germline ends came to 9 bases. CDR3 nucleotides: TGTGCCAGCAGTTACCTTGCGGGGTCTGGAAACACCATATATTTT. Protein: CASSYLAGSGNTIYF.

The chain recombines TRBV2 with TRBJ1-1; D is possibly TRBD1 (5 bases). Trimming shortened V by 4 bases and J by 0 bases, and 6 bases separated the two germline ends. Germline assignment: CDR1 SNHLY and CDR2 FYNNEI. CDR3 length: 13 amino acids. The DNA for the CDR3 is TGTGCCAGCAGTGGACAGATGAACACTGAAGCTTTCTTT. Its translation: CASSGQMNTEAFF.

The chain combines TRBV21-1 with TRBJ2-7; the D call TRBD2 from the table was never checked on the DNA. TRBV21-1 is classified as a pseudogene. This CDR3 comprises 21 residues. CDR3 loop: CASSKGADREGGSLNFYEQYF. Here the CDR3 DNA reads TGTGCCAGCAGCAAGGGGGCGGATCGGGAGGGCGGTAGTCTAAACTTCTACGAGCAGTACTTC.

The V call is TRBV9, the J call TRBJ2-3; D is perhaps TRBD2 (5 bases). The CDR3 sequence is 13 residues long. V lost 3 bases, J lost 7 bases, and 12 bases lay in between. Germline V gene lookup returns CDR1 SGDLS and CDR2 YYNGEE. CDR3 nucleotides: TGTGCCAGCAGCGCTGCCCGAGGGTATACGCAGTATTTT. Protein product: CASSAARGYTQYF.

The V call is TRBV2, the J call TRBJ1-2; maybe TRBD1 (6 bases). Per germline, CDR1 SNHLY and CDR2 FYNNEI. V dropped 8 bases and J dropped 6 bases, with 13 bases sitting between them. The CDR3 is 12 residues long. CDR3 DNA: TGTGCCAGCTCCCCGGACAGCAATGGCTACACCTTC. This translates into CASSPDSNGYTF.

CDR3 in DNA: TGTGCCAGCAGCTTACCCGTACTAGCGGGGCGCTCCTACGAGCAGTACTTC. The encoded protein is CASSLPVLAGRSYEQYF. The genes are TRBV11-2 and TRBJ2-7; TRBD2 matches at 10 bases. The CDR3 is made up of 17 amino acids. J lost 0 bases, V lost 2 bases, and 7 bases had no gene match. The germline gives CDR1 SGHAT, CDR2 FQNNGV.

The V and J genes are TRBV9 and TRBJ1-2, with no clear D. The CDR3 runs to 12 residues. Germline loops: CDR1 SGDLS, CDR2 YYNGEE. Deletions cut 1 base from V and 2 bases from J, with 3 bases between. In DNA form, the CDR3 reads TGTGCCAGCAGCGTAACAAACTATGGCTACACCTTC. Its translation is CASSVTNYGYTF.

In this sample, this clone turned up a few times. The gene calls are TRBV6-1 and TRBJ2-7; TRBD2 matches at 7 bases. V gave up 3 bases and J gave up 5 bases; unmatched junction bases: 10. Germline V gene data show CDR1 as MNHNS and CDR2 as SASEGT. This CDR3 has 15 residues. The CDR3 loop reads CASSDQWGGENEQYF. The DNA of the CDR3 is TGTGCCAGCAGTGATCAGTGGGGGGGGGAGAACGAGCAGTACTTC.

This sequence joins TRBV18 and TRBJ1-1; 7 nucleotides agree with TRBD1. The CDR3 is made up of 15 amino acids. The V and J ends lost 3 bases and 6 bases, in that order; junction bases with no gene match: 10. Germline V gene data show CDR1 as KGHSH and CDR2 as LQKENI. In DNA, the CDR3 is TGTGCCAGCTCACCCGAACAGGGGTTAGGGCCTGAAGCTTTCTTT. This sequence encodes CASSPEQGLGPEAFF.

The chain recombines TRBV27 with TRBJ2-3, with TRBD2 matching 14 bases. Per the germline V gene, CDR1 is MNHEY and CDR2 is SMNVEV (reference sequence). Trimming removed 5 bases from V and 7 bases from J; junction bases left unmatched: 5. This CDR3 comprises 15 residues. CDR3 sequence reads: CASSAGLAGVNTQYF. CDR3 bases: TGTGCCAGCAGTGCGGGACTAGCGGGAGTAAATACGCAGTATTTT.

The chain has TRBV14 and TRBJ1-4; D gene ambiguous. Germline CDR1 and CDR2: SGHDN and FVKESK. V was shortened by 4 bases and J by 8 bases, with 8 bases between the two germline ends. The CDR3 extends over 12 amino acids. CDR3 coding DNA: TGTGCCAGCAGCCGTCAACAAGAAAAACTGTTTTTT. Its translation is CASSRQQEKLFF.

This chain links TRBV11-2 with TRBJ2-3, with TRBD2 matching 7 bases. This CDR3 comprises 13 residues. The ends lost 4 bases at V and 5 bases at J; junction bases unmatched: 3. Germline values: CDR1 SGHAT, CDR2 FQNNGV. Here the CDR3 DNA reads TGTGCCAGCAGCTCTACGGGGGGAGATACGCAGTATTTT. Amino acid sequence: CASSSTGGDTQYF.

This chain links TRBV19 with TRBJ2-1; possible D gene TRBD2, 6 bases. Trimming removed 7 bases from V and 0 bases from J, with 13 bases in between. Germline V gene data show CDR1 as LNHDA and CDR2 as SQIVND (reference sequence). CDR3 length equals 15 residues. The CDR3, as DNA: TGTGCCAGTAAGTCGGCGGGGACCTCCTACAATGAGCAGTTCTTC. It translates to CASKSAGTSYNEQFF.

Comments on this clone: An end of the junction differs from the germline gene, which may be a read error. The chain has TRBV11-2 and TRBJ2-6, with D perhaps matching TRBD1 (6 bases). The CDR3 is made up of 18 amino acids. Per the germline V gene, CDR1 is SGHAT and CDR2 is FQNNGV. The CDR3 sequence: CASRPPGTSMSGANGLTF. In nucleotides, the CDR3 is TGTGCCAGCAGGCCGCCCGGGACAAGCATGTCCGGGGCCAACGGCCTGACTTTC.

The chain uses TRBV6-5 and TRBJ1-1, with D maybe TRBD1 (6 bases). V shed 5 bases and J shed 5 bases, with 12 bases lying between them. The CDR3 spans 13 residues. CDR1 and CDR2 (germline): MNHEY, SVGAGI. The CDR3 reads CASSLLQGTEAFF. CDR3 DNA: TGTGCCAGCAGTCTATTACAGGGAACTGAAGCTTTCTTT.

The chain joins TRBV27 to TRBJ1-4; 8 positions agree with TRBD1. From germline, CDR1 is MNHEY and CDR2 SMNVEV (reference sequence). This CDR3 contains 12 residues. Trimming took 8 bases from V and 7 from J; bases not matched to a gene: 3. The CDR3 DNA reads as TGTGCCAGCGGACAGGGAGTTGAAAAACTGTTTTTT. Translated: CASGQGVEKLFF.

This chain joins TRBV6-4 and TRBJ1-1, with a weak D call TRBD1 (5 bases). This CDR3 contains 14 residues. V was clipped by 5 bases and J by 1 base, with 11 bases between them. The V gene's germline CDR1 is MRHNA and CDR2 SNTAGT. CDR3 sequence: CASSLAGGNTEAFF. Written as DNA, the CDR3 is TGTGCCAGCAGTTTAGCGGGGGGGAACACTGAAGCTTTCTTT.

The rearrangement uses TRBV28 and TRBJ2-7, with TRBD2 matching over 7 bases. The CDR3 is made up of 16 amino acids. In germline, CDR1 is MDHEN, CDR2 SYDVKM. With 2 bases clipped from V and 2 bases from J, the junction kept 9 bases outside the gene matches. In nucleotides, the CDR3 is TGTGCCAGCAGTTTAGGTCCTAGCGGTGCGACCTACGAGCAGTACTTC. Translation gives CASSLGPSGATYEQYF.

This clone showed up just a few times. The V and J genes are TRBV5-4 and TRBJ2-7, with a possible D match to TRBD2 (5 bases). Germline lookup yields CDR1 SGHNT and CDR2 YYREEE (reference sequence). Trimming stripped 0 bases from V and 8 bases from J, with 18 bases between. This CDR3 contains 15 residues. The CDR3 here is CASSLARAERVKQYF. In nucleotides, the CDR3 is TGTGCCAGCAGCTTGGCCAGAGCGGAGAGGGTAAAGCAGTACTTC.

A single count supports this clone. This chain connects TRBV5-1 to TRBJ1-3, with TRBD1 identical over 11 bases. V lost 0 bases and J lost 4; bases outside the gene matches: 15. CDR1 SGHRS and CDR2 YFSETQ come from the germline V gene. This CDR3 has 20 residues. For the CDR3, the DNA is TGCGCCAGCAGCTTGGGATTGCTCCTAGGACAGGGGGCTTCGGGAAACACCATATATTTT. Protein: CASSLGLLLGQGASGNTIYF.

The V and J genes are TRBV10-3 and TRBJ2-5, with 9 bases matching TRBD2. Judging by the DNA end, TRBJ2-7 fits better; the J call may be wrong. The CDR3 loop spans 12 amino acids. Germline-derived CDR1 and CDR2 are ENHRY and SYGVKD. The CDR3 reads CATAGGEYEQYF. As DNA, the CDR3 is TGTGCCACCGCGGGGGGGGAGTACGAGCAGTACTTC.

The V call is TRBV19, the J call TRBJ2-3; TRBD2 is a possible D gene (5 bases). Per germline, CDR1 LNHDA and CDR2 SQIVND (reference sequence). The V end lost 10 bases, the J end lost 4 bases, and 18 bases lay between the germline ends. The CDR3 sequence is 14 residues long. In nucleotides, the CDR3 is TGTGCCACCGCCAGAGCGGCACCTTCAGATACGCAGTATTTT. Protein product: CATARAAPSDTQYF. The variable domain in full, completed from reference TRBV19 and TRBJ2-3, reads DGGITQSPKYLFRKEGQNVTLSCEQNLNHDAMYWYRQDPGQGLRLIYYSQIVNDFQKGDIAEGYSVSREKKESFPLTVTSAQKNPTAFYLCATARAAPSDTQYFGPGTRLTVL.

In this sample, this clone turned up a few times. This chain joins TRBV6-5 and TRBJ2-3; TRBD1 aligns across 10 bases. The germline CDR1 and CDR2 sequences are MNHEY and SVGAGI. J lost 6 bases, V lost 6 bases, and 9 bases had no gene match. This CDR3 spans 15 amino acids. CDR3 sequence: CASSLRDRGRDTQYF. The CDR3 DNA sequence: TGTGCCAGCAGCCTAAGGGACAGGGGTCGGGATACGCAGTATTTT.

The CDR3 coding sequence is TGTGCCAGCAGCCCCCGAGGGAGGGCCCCTTCTGGAAACACCATATATTTT. This translates into CASSPRGRAPSGNTIYF. V is TRBV7-9 and J is TRBJ1-3; D not certain. CDR3 length equals 17 residues. The V gene lost 5 bases and the J gene lost 1 base, with 18 bases spanning the gap. CDR1 and CDR2 from the germline V gene are SEHNR and FQNEAQ (reference sequence).

This chain's CDR3 is CASSLEGSFNEQFF. Written as DNA, the CDR3 is TGTGCCAGCAGCTTAGAGGGCAGCTTCAATGAGCAGTTCTTC. The rearrangement links TRBV11-2 to TRBJ2-1; no firm D call. Trimming left V 0 bases short and J 6 bases short, with 9 bases between. This CDR3 region has 14 residues. The germline CDR1 and CDR2 sequences are SGHAT and FQNNGV.

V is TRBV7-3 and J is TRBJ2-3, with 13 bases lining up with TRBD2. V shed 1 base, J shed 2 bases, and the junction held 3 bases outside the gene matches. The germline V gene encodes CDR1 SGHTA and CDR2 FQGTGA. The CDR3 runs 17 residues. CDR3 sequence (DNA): TGTGCCAGCAGCTTAAGAACTAGCGGGAGGGCCACAGATACGCAGTATTTT. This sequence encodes CASSLRTSGRATDTQYF.